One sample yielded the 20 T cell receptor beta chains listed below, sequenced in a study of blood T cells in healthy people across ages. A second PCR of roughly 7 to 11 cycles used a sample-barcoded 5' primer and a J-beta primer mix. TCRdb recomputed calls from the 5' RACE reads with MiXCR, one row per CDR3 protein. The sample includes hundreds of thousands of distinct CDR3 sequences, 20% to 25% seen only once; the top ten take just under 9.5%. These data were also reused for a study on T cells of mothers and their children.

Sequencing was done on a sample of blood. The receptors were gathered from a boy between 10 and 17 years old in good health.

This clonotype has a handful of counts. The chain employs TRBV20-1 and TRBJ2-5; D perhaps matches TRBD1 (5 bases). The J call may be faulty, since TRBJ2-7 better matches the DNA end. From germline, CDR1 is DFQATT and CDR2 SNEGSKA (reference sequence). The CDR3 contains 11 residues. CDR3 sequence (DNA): TGCAGTGCTCCTCAGGGTTACGAGCAGTACTTC. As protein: CSAPQGYEQYF.

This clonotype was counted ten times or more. CDR3 region: CASSYSGPYEQYF. The CDR3 nucleotides are TGTGCCAGCAGTTACTCGGGACCCTACGAGCAGTACTTC. V is TRBV6-6 and J is TRBJ2-7; D is possibly TRBD1 or TRBD2 (5 bases each). Trimming shortened V by 0 bases and J by 2 bases, and 5 bases separated the two germline ends. Germline CDR1 MNHNY, CDR2 SVGAGI (reference sequence). The CDR3 is made up of 13 amino acids.

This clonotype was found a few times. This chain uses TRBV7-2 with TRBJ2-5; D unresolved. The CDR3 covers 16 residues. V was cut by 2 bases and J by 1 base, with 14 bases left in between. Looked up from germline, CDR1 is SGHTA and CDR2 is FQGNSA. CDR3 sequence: CASSLYPWASQETQYF. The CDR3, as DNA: TGTGCCAGCAGCTTATATCCCTGGGCCAGCCAAGAGACCCAGTACTTC.

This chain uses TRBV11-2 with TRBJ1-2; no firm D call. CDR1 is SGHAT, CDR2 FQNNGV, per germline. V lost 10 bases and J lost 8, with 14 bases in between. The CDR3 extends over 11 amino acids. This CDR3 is CATGPSDGYTF. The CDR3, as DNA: TGTGCCACCGGGCCCTCAGACGGCTACACCTTC.

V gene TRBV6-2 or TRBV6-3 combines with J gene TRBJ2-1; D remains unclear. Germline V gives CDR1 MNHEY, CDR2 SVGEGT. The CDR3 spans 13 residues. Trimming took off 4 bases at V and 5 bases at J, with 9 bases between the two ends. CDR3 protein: CASSSDFNNEQFF. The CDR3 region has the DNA TGTGCCAGCAGTTCCGACTTCAACAATGAGCAGTTCTTC.

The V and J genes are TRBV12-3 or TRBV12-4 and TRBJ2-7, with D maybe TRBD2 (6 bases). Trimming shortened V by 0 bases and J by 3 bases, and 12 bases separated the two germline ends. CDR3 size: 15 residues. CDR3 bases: TGTGCCAGCAGTTTAGCGGGCTCCGGGGGCTACGAGCAGTACTTC. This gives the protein CASSLAGSGGYEQYF.

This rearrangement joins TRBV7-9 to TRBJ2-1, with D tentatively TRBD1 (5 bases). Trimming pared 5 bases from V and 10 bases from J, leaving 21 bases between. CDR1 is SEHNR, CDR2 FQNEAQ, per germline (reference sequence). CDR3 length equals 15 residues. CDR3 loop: CASSPGSARLPEQFF. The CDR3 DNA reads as TGTGCCAGCAGCCCAGGGTCAGCTAGGTTACCCGAGCAGTTCTTC.

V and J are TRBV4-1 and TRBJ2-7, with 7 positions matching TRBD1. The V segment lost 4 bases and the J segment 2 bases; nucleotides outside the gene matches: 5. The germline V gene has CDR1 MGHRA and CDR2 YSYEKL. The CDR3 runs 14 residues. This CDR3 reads CASSPGTETYEQYF. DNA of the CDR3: TGCGCCAGCAGCCCCGGGACAGAGACCTACGAGCAGTACTTC.

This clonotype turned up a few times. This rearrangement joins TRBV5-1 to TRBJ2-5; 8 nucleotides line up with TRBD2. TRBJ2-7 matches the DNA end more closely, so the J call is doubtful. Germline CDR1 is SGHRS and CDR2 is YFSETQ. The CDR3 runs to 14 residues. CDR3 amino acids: CASSFWTREDEQYF. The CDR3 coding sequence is TGCGCCAGCAGCTTTTGGACGCGGGAGGACGAGCAGTACTTC.

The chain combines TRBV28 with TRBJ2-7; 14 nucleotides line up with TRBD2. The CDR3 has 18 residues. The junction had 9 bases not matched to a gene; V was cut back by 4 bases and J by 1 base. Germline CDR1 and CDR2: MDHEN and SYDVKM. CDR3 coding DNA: TGTGCCAGCAGTTGGTCGGGACTAGCGGGAGAAGGGTCCTACGAGCAGTACTTC. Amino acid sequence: CASSWSGLAGEGSYEQYF.

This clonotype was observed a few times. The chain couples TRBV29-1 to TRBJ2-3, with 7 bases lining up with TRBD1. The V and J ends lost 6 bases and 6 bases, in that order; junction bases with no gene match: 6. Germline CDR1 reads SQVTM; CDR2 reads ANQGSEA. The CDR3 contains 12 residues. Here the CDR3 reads CSVDRNWDTQYF. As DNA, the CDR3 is TGCAGCGTGGACAGGAATTGGGATACGCAGTATTTT.

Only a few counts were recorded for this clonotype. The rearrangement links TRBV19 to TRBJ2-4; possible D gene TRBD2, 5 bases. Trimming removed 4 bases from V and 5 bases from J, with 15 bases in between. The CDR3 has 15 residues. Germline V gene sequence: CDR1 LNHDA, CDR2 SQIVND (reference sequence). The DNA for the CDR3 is TGTGCCAGTAGTAGACTATGGGGTACCCAAAACATTCAGTACTTC. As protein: CASSRLWGTQNIQYF.

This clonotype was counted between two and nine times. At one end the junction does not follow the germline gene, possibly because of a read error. CDR3 in DNA: TGCAGCGTCGAAGAACCGGACAGGTACGAGGGCGAGCAGTACTTC. Translation gives CSVEEPDRYEGEQYF. The chain combines TRBV29-1 with TRBJ2-5; TRBD1 matches 7 bases. The end of the DNA is better explained by TRBJ2-7, so the J call may be wrong. Germline values: CDR1 SQVTM, CDR2 ANQGSEA. This CDR3 comprises 15 residues.

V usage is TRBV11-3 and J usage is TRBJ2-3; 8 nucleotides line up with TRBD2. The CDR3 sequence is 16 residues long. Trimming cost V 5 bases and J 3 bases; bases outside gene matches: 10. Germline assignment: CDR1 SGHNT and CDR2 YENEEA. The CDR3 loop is CASSAYSSGGTDTQYF. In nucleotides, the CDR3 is TGTGCCAGCAGCGCTTATTCGAGCGGGGGAACAGATACGCAGTATTTT.

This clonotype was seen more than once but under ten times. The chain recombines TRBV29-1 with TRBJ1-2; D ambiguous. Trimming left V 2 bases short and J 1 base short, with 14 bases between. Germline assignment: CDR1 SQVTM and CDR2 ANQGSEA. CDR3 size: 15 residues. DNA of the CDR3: TGCAGCGTTGAAAGTACAGCCATCCTTAACTATGGCTACACCTTC. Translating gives CSVESTAILNYGYTF.

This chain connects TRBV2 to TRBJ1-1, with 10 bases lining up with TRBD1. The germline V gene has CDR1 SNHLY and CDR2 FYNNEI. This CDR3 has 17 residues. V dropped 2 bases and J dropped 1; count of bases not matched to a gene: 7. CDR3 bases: TGTGCCAGCAGTGAAAGGGACAGGGGAAAAAGGAACACTGAAGCTTTCTTT. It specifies CASSERDRGKRNTEAFF.

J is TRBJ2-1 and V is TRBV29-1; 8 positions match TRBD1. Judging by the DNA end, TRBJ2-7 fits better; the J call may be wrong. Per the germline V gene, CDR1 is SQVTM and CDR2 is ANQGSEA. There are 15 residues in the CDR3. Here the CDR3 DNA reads TGCAGCGTTGAAGTGGCAGGGGGCATGTCCTACGAGCAGTACTTC. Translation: CSVEVAGGMSYEQYF.

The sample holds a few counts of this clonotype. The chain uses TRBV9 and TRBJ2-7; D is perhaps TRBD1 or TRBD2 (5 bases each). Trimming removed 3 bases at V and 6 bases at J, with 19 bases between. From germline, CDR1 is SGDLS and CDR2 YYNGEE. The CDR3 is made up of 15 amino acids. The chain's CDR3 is CASSGGRDPPIEQYF. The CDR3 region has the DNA TGTGCCAGCAGCGGGGGCCGGGACCCCCCGATCGAGCAGTACTTC.

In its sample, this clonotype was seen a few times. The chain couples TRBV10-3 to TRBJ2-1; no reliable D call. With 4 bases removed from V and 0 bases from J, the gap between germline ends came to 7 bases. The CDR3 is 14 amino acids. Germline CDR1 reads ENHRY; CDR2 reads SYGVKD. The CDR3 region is CAISVSPSYNEQFF. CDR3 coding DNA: TGTGCCATCAGTGTCAGTCCCTCCTACAATGAGCAGTTCTTC.

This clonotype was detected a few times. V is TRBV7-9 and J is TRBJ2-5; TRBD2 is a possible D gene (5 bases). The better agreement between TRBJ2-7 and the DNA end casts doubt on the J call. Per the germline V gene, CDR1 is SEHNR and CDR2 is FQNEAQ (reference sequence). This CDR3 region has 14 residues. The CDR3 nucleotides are TGTGCCAGCAGCGCCCTCGCGGCGGGCTACGAGCAGTACTTC. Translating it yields CASSALAAGYEQYF.